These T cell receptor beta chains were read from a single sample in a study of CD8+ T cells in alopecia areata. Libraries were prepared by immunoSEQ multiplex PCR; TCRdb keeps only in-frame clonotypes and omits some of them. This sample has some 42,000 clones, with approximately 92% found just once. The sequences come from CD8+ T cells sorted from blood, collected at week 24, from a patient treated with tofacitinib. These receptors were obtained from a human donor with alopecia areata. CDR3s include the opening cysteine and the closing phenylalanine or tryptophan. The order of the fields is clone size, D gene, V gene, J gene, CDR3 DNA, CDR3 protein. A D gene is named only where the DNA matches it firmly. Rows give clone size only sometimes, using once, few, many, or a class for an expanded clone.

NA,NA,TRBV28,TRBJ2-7,TGTGCCAGCAAGGCTAGCGCACTCTACGAGCAGTACTTC,CASKASALYEQYF
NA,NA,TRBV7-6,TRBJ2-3,TGTGCCAGCAGCTTAGTAGGGGAGGTGGCAGATACGCAGTATTTT,CASSLVGEVADTQYF
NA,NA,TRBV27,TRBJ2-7,TGTGCCAGCAGTTCCCCCACCGGGAGCTCCTACGAGCAGTACTTC,CASSSPTGSSYEQYF
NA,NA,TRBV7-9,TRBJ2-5,TGTGCCAGCAGCTCCATACAAAACAGGCACCAAGAGACCCAGTACTTC,CASSSIQNRHQETQYF
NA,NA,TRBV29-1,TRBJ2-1,TGCAGCGTTGAACTCAGGTCGGTGAACAATGAGCAGTTCTTC,CSVELRSVNNEQFF
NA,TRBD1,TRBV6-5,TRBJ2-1,TGTGCCAGCAGTTACTCGGGACAGGGTAGGCTAAATGAGCAGTTCTTC,CASSYSGQGRLNEQFF
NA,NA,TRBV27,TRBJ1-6,TGTGCCAGCACTGACGGGCACTATAATTCACCCCTCCACTTT,CASTDGHYNSPLHF
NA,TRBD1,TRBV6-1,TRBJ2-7,TGTGCCAGCAGTGAAGAGGGACAGGGCCCCTACGAGCAGTACTTC,CASSEEGQGPYEQYF
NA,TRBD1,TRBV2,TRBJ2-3,TGTGCCAGCAGTGAAGAGACAGGGTCGGATACGCAGTATTTT,CASSEETGSDTQYF
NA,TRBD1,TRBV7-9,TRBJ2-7,TGTGCCAGCAGCCCCAGACAGGGCTTACTCTACGAGCAGTACTTC,CASSPRQGLLYEQYF
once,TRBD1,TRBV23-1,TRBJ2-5,TGCGCCAGCAGTCAAAGTGGGGTGGACAGGGTCCAAGAGACCCAGTACTTC,CASSQSGVDRVQETQYF
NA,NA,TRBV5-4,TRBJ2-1,TGTGCCAGCAGCTTGAGTTTCGGCGGGGGCACAGTGGACGATGAGCAGTTCTTC,CASSLSFGGGTVDDEQFF
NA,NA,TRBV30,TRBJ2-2,TGTGCCTGGCGTGAGGTGACCGGGGAGCTGTTTTTT,CAWREVTGELFF
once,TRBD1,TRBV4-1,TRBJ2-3,TGCGCCAGCAGCCACCTGACAGGGCCAGACACAGATACGCAGTATTTT,CASSHLTGPDTDTQYF
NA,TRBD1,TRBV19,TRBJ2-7,TGTGCCAGTAGTATTATGGACAGGGGCGGCGAGCAGTACTTC,CASSIMDRGGEQYF
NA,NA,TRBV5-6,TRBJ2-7,TGTGCCAGCAGTCTAAACTACGAGCAGTACTTC,CASSLNYEQYF
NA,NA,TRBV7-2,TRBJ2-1,TGTGCCAGCAGCTTAGGGAGCAATGAGCAGTTCTTC,CASSLGSNEQFF
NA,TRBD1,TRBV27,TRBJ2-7,TGTGCCAGCAGTTCCTGGACAGGGCCCGAGCAGTACTTC,CASSSWTGPEQYF
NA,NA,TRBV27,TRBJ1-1,TGTGCCAGCAGTTTATTGAGGGAGGGGGACACTGAAGCTTTCTTT,CASSLLREGDTEAFF
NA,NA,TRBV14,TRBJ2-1,TGTGCCAGCAGCCAAGTTATGCGGTCCAATGAGCAGTTCTTC,CASSQVMRSNEQFF